This T cell receptor beta chain emerged from a study of technical replicates of blood from a handful of donors. Germline assignment: CDR1 MNHEY and CDR2 SVGAGI. Between the trimmed V and J ends, which lost 6 bases and 4 bases, there was a span of 10 bases. This CDR3 is built from 13 residues. Sequencing used immunoSEQ multiplex PCR; TCRdb keeps in-frame clones, though not all of them. There are some 85,000 clones in the sample; 85% to 95% occur only once, and around 0.42% lies in the top ten. The genes are TRBV6-5 and TRBJ2-1; tentative D call: TRBD1 (6 bases). Input material: T cells isolated from PBMCs. The TCR sequence derives from a human donor in good health. The CDR3 spells CASSRDKYNEQFF. The DNA of the CDR3 is TGTGCCAGCAGCCGGGACAAGTACAATGAGCAGTTCTTC.